The rows below give T cell receptor beta chains drawn from one sample of a study of blood T cells in healthy people across ages. TCRdb used MiXCR to reprocess the 5' RACE reads, holding one entry per CDR3 protein. The sample includes almost 800,000 distinct CDR3 sequences, about three fifths seen only once; the top ten take about 20%. Input material: blood. Receptor source: a young man in good health. Both conserved end residues are part of each CDR3. D genes are given only for firm matches. Part of the rows lack a size; the others show once, few, many or a class for expanded clones.

d_call,j_call,v_call,clone_size,cdr3_nt,cdr3_aa
.,TRBJ2-6,TRBV20-1,few,TGCAGTGCTATCCGGGACTCTGGGGCCAACGTCCTGACTTTC,CSAIRDSGANVLTF
.,TRBJ2-7,TRBV7-8,few,TGTGCCAGCAGCTTACGCGGGGACTGGTCCTACGAGCAGTACTTC,CASSLRGDWSYEQYF
.,TRBJ2-1,TRBV9,.,TGTGCCGGCAGCGTAGAGCCTCATGAGCAGTTCTTC,CAGSVEPHEQFF
.,TRBJ2-5,TRBV29-1,.,TGCAGCTGGATGCCGAGCCAAGAGACCCAGTACTTC,CSWMPSQETQYF
.,TRBJ2-2,TRBV11-1,.,TGTGCCAGCAGCTTAGGTCGGATGGTTAACACCGGGGAGCTGTTTTTT,CASSLGRMVNTGELFF
.,TRBJ2-7,TRBV12-3/TRBV12-4,.,TGTGCCAGCAGTTTGAGCCAGGCCTCCTACGAGCAGTACTTC,CASSLSQASYEQYF
.,TRBJ2-7,TRBV29-1,once,TGCAGCGTTGCTAAGTCTCCCTCCTACGAGCAGTACTTC,CSVAKSPSYEQYF
.,TRBJ2-3,TRBV6-5,few,TGTGCCAGCAGTTCCTCCCGGGACTCCTATACGCAGTATTTT,CASSSSRDSYTQYF
.,TRBJ2-1,TRBV20-1,.,TGCAGTGCCAACGGGGTGCCCTCCTACAATGAGCAGTTCTTC,CSANGVPSYNEQFF
.,TRBJ2-1,TRBV5-6,.,TGTGCCAGCAGCTTGGACTTCCCAGACACCTACAATGAGCAGTTCTTC,CASSLDFPDTYNEQFF
TRBD2,TRBJ2-5,TRBV7-3,few,TGTGCCAGCAGCAAAAACTGCCGGTGCCTTGGCGGGAGGATAGAAAAAGAGACCCAGTACTTC,CASSKNCRCLGGRIEKETQYF
.,TRBJ1-4,TRBV6-5,few,TGTGCCAGCAGTTACTCGCTAACTAATGAAAAACTGTTTTTT,CASSYSLTNEKLFF
.,TRBJ2-7,TRBV3-1,.,TGTGCCAGCAGCCAAGTGGTTACCTCCTACGAGCAGTACTTC,CASSQVVTSYEQYF
.,TRBJ2-1,TRBV7-2,few,TGTGCCAGCAGCCCTTGGGTCCTGAGCTCCTACAATGAGCAGTTCTTC,CASSPWVLSSYNEQFF
.,TRBJ2-7,TRBV5-6,.,TGTGCCAGCAGCTTGATCTTGGGGGCCCTCTCCTACGAGCAGTACTTC,CASSLILGALSYEQYF
.,TRBJ2-7,TRBV4-2,.,TGTGCCAGCAGCCAAGATAGGTCGGGGTACGAGCAGTACTTC,CASSQDRSGYEQYF
.,TRBJ2-3,TRBV5-1,.,TGCGCCAGCAGCTTGGTGGCACAGATAGACACAGATACGCAGTATTTT,CASSLVAQIDTDTQYF
.,TRBJ1-5,TRBV7-2,.,TGTGCCAGCAGCCCAATGAGCAATCAGCCCCAGCATTTT,CASSPMSNQPQHF
.,TRBJ2-1,TRBV15,once,TGTGCCACATCCCTGGGGCGGACCTTCAATGAGCAGTTCTTC,CATSLGRTFNEQFF
.,TRBJ2-7,TRBV7-2,few,TGTGCCAGCAAAGAGGCAGTGTCTTTAAGCTACGAGCAGTACTTC,CASKEAVSLSYEQYF
.,TRBJ2-1,TRBV11-1,.,TGTGCCAGTACGGGGATCTACAATGAGCAGTTCTTC,CASTGIYNEQFF
TRBD1,TRBJ2-5,TRBV6-5,few,TGTGCCAGCAGGCCAGGGGGCCGGGAGACCCAGTACTTC,CASRPGGRETQYF
TRBD2,TRBJ2-1,TRBV12-3/TRBV12-4,once,TGTGCCAGCAGTGGCCTAGCGGTTGGGGGTGAGCAGTTCTTC,CASSGLAVGGEQFF
TRBD1,TRBJ2-5,TRBV6-5,.,TGTGCCAGCCGGACAGGGCAAGTGGAGACCCAGTACTTC,CASRTGQVETQYF
.,TRBJ2-7,TRBV21-1,.,TGTGCCAGCAGCAAACCCCTTTTCGGGACGGTTCCCTACGAGCAGTACTTC,CASSKPLFGTVPYEQYF
TRBD2,TRBJ2-1,TRBV20-1,.,TGCAGTGCCTCGGTTCTAGCGGGGCACTCCTACAATGAGCAGTTCTTC,CSASVLAGHSYNEQFF
.,TRBJ2-5,TRBV7-2,few,TGTGCCAGCACTACTCCAAGCGTCGGGGAGACCCAGTACTTC,CASTTPSVGETQYF
.,TRBJ2-7,TRBV13,.,TGTGCCAGCAGCGCCAACTGGGGCTCCTACGAGCAGTACTTC,CASSANWGSYEQYF
TRBD1,TRBJ2-5,TRBV7-2,few,TGTGCCAGCAGCTACCAGACAGGGAATCATCAGCAGTACTTC,CASSYQTGNHQQYF
.,TRBJ2-7,TRBV4-1,.,TGCGCCAGCAGCCAAGTACACGGCGCGAGACTAGTCTACGAGCAGTACTTC,CASSQVHGARLVYEQYF
TRBD2,TRBJ2-7,TRBV18,.,TGTGCCAGCTCGACCGGGACTACCTCCTACGAGCAGTACTTC,CASSTGTTSYEQYF
TRBD2,TRBJ2-7,TRBV28,.,TGTGCCAGCAGTTTAAGGACTAGTATCTACGAGCAGTACTTC,CASSLRTSIYEQYF
TRBD2,TRBJ2-1,TRBV10-3,.,TGTGCCATCAGGGCGGTAGCGGGAGTTGCTAATGAGCAGTTCTTC,CAIRAVAGVANEQFF
TRBD1,TRBJ2-7,TRBV14,few,TGTGCCAGCAGCCAAGTACGTCAGGGGGTGCAGTACTTC,CASSQVRQGVQYF
TRBD1,TRBJ2-3,TRBV12-3/TRBV12-4,.,TGTGCCAGCAGTTTCGCACTTCCGGACAGGGGGCATAGAGATACGCAGTATTTT,CASSFALPDRGHRDTQYF
.,TRBJ2-7,TRBV20-1,.,TGCGCAACTCTCAGGATAGAAGCCTACGAGCAGTACTTC,CATLRIEAYEQYF
.,TRBJ2-7,TRBV7-2,many,TGTGCCAGCAGCTTACAATTAGCCAGACCCTTCCACGAGCAGTACTTC,CASSLQLARPFHEQYF
.,TRBJ2-7,TRBV20-1,.,TGCAGTGCTAGAGATATGGGAACCTACGAGCAGTACTTC,CSARDMGTYEQYF
.,TRBJ2-5,TRBV20-1,.,TGCAGTGCTAGTGTTCACGGACAAGAGACCCAGTACTTC,CSASVHGQETQYF
.,TRBJ1-5,TRBV29-1,few,TGCAGCGTCGGATACGGACAGCGGGATCAGCCCCAGCATTTT,CSVGYGQRDQPQHF
.,TRBJ2-3,TRBV7-9,medium-sized,TGTGCCAGCAGCTTGAGTGGACAGCGCACAGATACGCAGTATTTT,CASSLSGQRTDTQYF
TRBD2,TRBJ2-5,TRBV3-1,.,TGTGCCAGCAGCCAAGTTTGGGGACTAGCGGGAGAGAAGGAGACCCAGTACTTC,CASSQVWGLAGEKETQYF
.,TRBJ2-5,TRBV11-2,few,TGTGCCAGCAGCTTAATGACAGAGCAAGAGACCCAGTACTTC,CASSLMTEQETQYF
.,TRBJ1-1,TRBV13,.,TGTGCCAGCAGCTTTCGGAGGGGGAACTCTGAAGCTTTCTTT,CASSFRRGNSEAFF
TRBD2,TRBJ2-1,TRBV29-1,.,TGCAGCGTTGCTAGCGGGGGTGAGCAGTTCTTC,CSVASGGEQFF
.,TRBJ1-2,TRBV20-1,.,TGCAGTGCCCTGGACCTAACTAACTATGGCTACACCTTC,CSALDLTNYGYTF
.,TRBJ2-5,TRBV12-3/TRBV12-4,.,TGTGCCAGCAGTGCCCCCGGGAGCGAACAGTACTTC,CASSAPGSEQYF
TRBD2,TRBJ2-5,TRBV7-2,few,TGTGCCAGCAGCTTAGGCCTAGCGGGAGTGGGTGAGACCCAGTACTTC,CASSLGLAGVGETQYF
.,TRBJ2-4,TRBV29-1,.,TGCAGCGTTGAGGGTGGGGCAACCCACATTCAGTACTTC,CSVEGGATHIQYF
TRBD1,TRBJ2-5,TRBV4-3,few,TGCGCCAGCAGCCGCTTCGGGACAGGAGGAGAGACCCAGTACTTC,CASSRFGTGGETQYF
TRBD1,TRBJ1-2,TRBV20-1,.,TGCAGTGCCCATCCAGGGGGCGTTGGCTACACCTTC,CSAHPGGVGYTF
TRBD1,TRBJ1-2,TRBV7-9,.,TGTGCCAGCAGCCGACTAAGGGACAGCGTAACTTTCTATGGCTACACCTTC,CASSRLRDSVTFYGYTF
.,TRBJ2-3,TRBV11-2,.,TGTGCCAGCAGCTTAGCCGACGTCACAGATACGCAGTATTTT,CASSLADVTDTQYF
TRBD2,TRBJ2-1,TRBV11-2,.,TGTGCCAGCAGCTTTAGGGGACTAGCGGGTGGTCTTACCTACAATGAGCAGTTCTTC,CASSFRGLAGGLTYNEQFF
TRBD2,TRBJ2-7,TRBV29-1,.,TGCAGCGTTGGGCCCAGCGGGAGTGCGTTGGATGAGCAGTACTTC,CSVGPSGSALDEQYF
.,TRBJ2-3,TRBV29-1,.,TGCAGCGTTGGAGGGAGAGGGGATACGCAGTATTTT,CSVGGRGDTQYF